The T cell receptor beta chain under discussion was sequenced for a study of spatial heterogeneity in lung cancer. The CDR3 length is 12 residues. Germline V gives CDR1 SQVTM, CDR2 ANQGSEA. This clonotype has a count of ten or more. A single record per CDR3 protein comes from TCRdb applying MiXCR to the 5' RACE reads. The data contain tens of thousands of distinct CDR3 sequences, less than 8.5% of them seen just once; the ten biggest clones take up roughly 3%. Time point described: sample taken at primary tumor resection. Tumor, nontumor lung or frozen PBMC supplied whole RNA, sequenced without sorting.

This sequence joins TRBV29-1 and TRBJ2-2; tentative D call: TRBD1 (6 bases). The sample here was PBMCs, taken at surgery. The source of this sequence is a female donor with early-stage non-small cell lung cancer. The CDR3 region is CSGGSAGGELFF. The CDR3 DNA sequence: TGCAGTGGGGGCAGCGCAGGCGGGGAGCTGTTTTTT.